This TCR beta chain was identified during a study of cytomegalovirus exposure and HLA in healthy donors (dated by TCRdb to the late 2010s). Regarding the research as a whole: According to a later analysis, one platform produced both the 100 to 150 validation repertoires and the roughly 650 repertoires of the first cohort. The study aimed to test whether signatures of past pathogen exposure could be identified by cataloging public T cell receptors. Along with the roughly 610-subject first cohort, a separate validation cohort of 120 different subjects was used. High-throughput TCR immunosequencing, statistical association of individual TCRs with disease status, and machine learning were combined to predict cytomegalovirus infection status.

General conclusions and limits of the study: Cytomegalovirus status was reported to be diagnosed by the classifier with high specificity and sensitivity in both the original and validation cohorts. A few of the identified cytomegalovirus-associated TCR beta chains were confirmed in vitro to be specific for cytomegalovirus antigens. A later analysis found that TCRs clustered in the first cohort also tended to co-occur in the roughly 120 validation repertoires, with 90% to 95% of cluster scores above 0. The study listed 164 TCR beta chains as associated with cytomegalovirus. Most TCR sequences were seen in very few donors, while some public TCRs were found in many individuals. A later analysis lacked HLA typing for the validation cohort, so it scored co-occurrence in that cohort across all 110 or so repertoires. The authors suggested that the approach could potentially be extended to other disease states and immunological phenotypes.

The CDR1 and CDR2 encoded by the germline V gene (reference sequence) are GTSNPN and SVGIG. V loses 8 bases, J loses 4 bases, and the germline ends lie 16 bases apart. The CDR3 holds 13 amino acids from the cysteine to the phenylalanine. Only the CDR3 DNA is retained, 39 bases long and in frame from the first base. In regard to this clone: Its antigen is not yet known. Base qualities are not at hand, and no much larger clone is one base apart.

Separate from the roughly 650-subject first cohort, the validation cohort of 95 to 150 subjects was the group to which the donors belonged. Libraries were constructed by the immunoSEQ multiplex PCR assay. The source study handled its data this way. A statistical classification framework was developed to diagnose cytomegalovirus status using the catalog of TCR beta chain sequences. Here the immuneACCESS table is served through TCRdb, limited to in-frame sequences with V and J called. Missing clones are a known gap in these copies; in checked studies unresolved V genes cover under half, and the rest lacks a known reason. V, J and clone size derive from that table, while D and trimming were established from the DNA sequence. The sample table lists about 220,000 clones, approximately 83% of them with a count of one. The leading ten clones occupy over 13% of the sample.

This sequence uses TRBV30 and TRBJ2-3; tentative D gene TRBD1, with 6 bases matching. Sequenced: PBMCs. The clonotype originates from a woman aged 25 to 39 in good health and CMV-seropositive. CDR3 protein: CARRGQSSDTQYF. The DNA reads as follows: TGTGCCCGAAGGGGACAAAGCTCAGATACGCAGTATTTT.